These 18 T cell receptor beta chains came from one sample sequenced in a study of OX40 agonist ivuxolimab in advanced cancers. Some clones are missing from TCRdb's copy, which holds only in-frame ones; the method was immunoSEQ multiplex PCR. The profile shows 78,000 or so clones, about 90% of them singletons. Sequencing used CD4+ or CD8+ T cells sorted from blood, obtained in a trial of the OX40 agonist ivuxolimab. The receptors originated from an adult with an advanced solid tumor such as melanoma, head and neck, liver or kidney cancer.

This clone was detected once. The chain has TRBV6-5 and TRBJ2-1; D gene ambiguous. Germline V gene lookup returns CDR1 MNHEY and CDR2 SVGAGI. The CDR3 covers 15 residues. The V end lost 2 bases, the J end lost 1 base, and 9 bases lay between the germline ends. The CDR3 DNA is TGTGCCAGCAGTTACACCGATGGATCCTACAATGAGCAGTTCTTC. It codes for CASSYTDGSYNEQFF.

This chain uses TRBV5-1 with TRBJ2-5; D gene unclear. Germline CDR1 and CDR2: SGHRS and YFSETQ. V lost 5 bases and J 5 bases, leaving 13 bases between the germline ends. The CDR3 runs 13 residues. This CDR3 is CASRRWVGETQYF. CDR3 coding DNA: TGCGCCAGCAGGAGGTGGGTCGGGGAGACCCAGTACTTC.

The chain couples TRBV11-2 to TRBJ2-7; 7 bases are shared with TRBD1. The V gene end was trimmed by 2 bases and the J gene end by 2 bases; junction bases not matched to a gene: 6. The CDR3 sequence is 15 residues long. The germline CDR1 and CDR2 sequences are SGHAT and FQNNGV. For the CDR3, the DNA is TGTGCCAGCAGCTTACGACAGGGCGGGCCCTACGAGCAGTACTTC. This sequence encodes CASSLRQGGPYEQYF.

The CDR3: CASSLAGRTDTQYF. CDR3 nucleotides: TGTGCCAGCAGCTTAGCGGGGCGCACAGATACGCAGTATTTT. The rearrangement uses TRBV7-3 and TRBJ2-3; the D gene is possibly TRBD2 (6 bases). The CDR3 loop spans 14 amino acids. Germline CDR1 and CDR2: SGHTA and FQGTGA. The ends were cut back, 2 bases at V and 1 base at J, with 7 bases in the middle.

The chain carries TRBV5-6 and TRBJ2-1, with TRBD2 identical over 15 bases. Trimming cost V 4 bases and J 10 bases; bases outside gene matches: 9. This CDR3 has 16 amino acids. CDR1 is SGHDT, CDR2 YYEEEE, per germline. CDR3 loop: CASSAPGLAGGREQFF. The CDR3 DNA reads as TGTGCCAGCAGCGCCCCGGGACTAGCGGGAGGTAGGGAGCAGTTCTTC. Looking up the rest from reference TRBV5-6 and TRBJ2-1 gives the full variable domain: DAGVTQSPTHLIKTRGQQVTLRCSPKSGHDTVSWYQQALGQGPQFIFQYYEEEERQRGNFPDRFSGHQFPNYSSELNVNALLLGDSALYLCASSAPGLAGGREQFFGPGTRLTVL.

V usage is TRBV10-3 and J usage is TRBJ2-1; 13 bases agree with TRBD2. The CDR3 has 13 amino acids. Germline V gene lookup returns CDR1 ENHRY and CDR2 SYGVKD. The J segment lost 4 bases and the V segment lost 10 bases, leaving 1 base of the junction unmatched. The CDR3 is CARGLAGYNEQFF. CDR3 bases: TGTGCCAGGGGACTAGCGGGATACAATGAGCAGTTCTTC.

DNA of the CDR3: TGTGCCAGCAGTTTAGAAAGCATTTGGGAAAAACTGTTTTTT. Amino acid sequence: CASSLESIWEKLFF. The V gene is TRBV28, the J gene TRBJ1-4; D is uncertain. The germline V and J ends were trimmed by 2 bases and 8 bases, with 12 bases remaining between them. Looked up from germline, CDR1 is MDHEN and CDR2 is SYDVKM. The CDR3 has 14 residues.

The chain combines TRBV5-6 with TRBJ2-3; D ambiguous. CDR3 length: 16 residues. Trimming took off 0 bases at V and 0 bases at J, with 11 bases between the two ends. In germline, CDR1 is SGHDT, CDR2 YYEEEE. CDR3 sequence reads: CASSLAGAASTDTQYF. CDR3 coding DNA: TGTGCCAGCAGCTTGGCCGGTGCGGCTAGCACAGATACGCAGTATTTT.

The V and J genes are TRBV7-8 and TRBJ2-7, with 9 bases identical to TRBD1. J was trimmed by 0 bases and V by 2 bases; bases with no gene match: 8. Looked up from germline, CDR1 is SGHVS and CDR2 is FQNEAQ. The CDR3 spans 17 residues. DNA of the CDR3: TGTGCCAGCAGCTTAACCCCCGGGACAGGGAGCTCCTACGAGCAGTACTTC. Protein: CASSLTPGTGSSYEQYF.

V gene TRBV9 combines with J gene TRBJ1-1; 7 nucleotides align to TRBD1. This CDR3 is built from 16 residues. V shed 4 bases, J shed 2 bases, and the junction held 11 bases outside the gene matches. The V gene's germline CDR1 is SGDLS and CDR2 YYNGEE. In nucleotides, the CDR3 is TGTGCCAGCAGCCCGAGCCTGGGACAGCTTAACACTGAAGCTTTCTTT. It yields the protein CASSPSLGQLNTEAFF.

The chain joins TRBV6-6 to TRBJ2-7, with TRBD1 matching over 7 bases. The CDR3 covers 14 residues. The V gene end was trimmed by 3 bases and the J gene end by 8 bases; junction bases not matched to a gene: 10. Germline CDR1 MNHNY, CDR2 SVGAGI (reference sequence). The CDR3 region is CASSYSNGQAKQYF. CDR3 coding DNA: TGTGCCAGCAGTTATTCGAACGGACAGGCGAAGCAGTACTTC.

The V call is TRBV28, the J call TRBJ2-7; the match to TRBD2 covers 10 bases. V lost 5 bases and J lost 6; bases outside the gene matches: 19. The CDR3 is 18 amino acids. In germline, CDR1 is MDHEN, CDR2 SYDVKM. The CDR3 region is CASSPTSPTSGLGAEQYF. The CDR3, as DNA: TGTGCCAGCAGTCCGACCTCTCCGACTAGCGGGCTTGGGGCCGAGCAGTACTTC.

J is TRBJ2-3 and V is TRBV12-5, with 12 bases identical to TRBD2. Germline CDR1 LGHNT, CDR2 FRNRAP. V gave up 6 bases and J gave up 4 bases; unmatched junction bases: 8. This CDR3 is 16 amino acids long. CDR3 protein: CASGPGLAGKADTQYF. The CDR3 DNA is TGTGCTAGTGGCCCCGGACTAGCGGGAAAAGCAGATACGCAGTATTTT.

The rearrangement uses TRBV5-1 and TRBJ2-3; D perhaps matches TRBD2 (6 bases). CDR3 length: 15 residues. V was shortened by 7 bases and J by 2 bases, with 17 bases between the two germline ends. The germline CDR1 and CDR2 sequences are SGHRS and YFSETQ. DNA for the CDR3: TGCGCCAGCGCCAGGGCTGGCGGGACCACAGATACGCAGTATTTT. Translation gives CASARAGGTTDTQYF.

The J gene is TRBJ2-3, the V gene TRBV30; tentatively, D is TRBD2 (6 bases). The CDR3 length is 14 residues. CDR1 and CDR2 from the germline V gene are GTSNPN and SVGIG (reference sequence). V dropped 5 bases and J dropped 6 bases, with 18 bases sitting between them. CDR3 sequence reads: CAWARDSRTDTQYF. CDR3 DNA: TGTGCCTGGGCCCGGGACTCTCGGACGGATACGCAGTATTTT.

CDR3 bases: TGTGCCAGCAGCTCGTGGACAAGGAACACTGAAGCTTTCTTT. Protein sequence: CASSSWTRNTEAFF. This chain joins TRBV7-9 and TRBJ1-1; TRBD1 might be the D (5 bases). The CDR3 runs 14 residues. Germline lookup yields CDR1 SEHNR and CDR2 FQNEAQ (reference sequence). The V end was cut by 4 bases, the J end by 1 base, with 10 bases between.

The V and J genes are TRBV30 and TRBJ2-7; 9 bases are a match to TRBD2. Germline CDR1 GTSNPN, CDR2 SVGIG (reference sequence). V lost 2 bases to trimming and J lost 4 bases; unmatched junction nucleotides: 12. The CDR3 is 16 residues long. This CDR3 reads CAWSSKQRTSVYEQYF. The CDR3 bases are TGTGCCTGGAGTTCTAAACAACGGACTAGCGTTTACGAGCAGTACTTC.

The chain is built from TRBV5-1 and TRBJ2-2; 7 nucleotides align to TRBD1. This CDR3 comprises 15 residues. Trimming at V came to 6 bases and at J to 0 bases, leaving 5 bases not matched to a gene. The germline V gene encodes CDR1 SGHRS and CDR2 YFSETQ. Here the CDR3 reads CASNPGTANTGELFF. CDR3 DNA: TGCGCCAGCAATCCCGGGACAGCGAACACCGGGGAGCTGTTTTTT.